A selection of T cell receptor beta chains follows, all from one sample in a study of monozygotic twins with inflammatory bowel disease. With the 5' RACE reads reprocessed, TCRdb shows one record per CDR3 protein and no DNA. In all, the sample yields some 83,000 distinct CDR3 sequences. The source material was blood. These receptor sequences come from a human donor with ulcerative colitis or Crohn's disease, or a healthy co-twin of an affected twin (not recorded which). CDR3s include the opening cysteine and the closing phenylalanine or tryptophan. The order of the fields is J gene, V gene, CDR3 protein.

>TRBJ1-6|TRBV7-2
CASSLPRRMNPPLHF
>TRBJ1-2|TRBV7-2
CASSSTYGYTF
>TRBJ2-7|TRBV20-1
CSAGGTSFYEQYF
>TRBJ1-6|TRBV27
CASGFDTVRALHF
>TRBJ2-2|TRBV10-1
CASSEAVSTNTGELFF
>TRBJ1-5|TRBV27
CASSFKGGRNQPQHF
>TRBJ1-2|TRBV7-2
CASSQPGINYGYTF
>TRBJ2-2|TRBV12-3/TRBV12-4
CASSSTANTGELFF
>TRBJ1-2|TRBV6-5
CASSYRRGNYGYTF
>TRBJ1-2|TRBV7-9
CASSGLQGARGYTF
>TRBJ2-7|TRBV5-1
CASSTGGSYEQYF
>TRBJ2-7|TRBV9
CASSVGQDYEQYF
>TRBJ1-5|TRBV20-1
CSARDWGRGDQPQHF
>TRBJ2-2|TRBV6-1
CASTNARDGAGELFF
>TRBJ2-7|TRBV29-1
CSVEVTAADEQYF
>TRBJ2-5|TRBV5-1
CASSLAPGARGETQYF
>TRBJ1-2|TRBV3-1
CASSQGWAEVNYGYTF
>TRBJ1-5|TRBV12-3/TRBV12-4
CASSLGQDQPQHF
>TRBJ2-7|TRBV15
CATSREGGGREQYF
>TRBJ1-4|TRBV12-5
CASGLYRNEKLFF
>TRBJ1-3|TRBV4-2
CASSQLSGVAGNTIYF
>TRBJ2-3|TRBV20-1
CSAILRRGTTDTQYF
>TRBJ1-2|TRBV12-3/TRBV12-4
CASSGTGLSYTF
>TRBJ2-1|TRBV20-1
CSVNGYNEQFF
>TRBJ1-4|TRBV27
CASSRTTTGYNEKLFF
>TRBJ2-2|TRBV15
CATGEPGELFF
>TRBJ2-5|TRBV6-1
CASSPEGGRVETQYF
>TRBJ1-5|TRBV7-2
CASVGPDLNQPQHF
>TRBJ1-1|TRBV20-1
CSARGNTEAFF
>TRBJ2-7|TRBV12-3/TRBV12-4
CASSFGLKYEQYF
>TRBJ1-5|TRBV20-1
CSANGGPTSNQPQHF
>TRBJ2-3|TRBV7-6
CASSLRRGGTDTQYF
>TRBJ1-1|TRBV5-1
CASSLDGGTEAFF
>TRBJ2-2|TRBV5-1
CASSPDPNTGDLFF
>TRBJ2-3|TRBV6-5
CASSYSLIRDSHTDTQYF
>TRBJ2-7|TRBV5-1
CASSPISRYEQYF
>TRBJ1-3|TRBV29-1
CSVVGGQGGNTIYF
>TRBJ2-3|TRBV7-2
CASSPRDRWSTDTQYF
>TRBJ2-5|TRBV5-5
CASSFAGLGETQYF
>TRBJ2-5|TRBV5-4
CASSLGVRQKGGETQYF
>TRBJ2-1|TRBV12-3/TRBV12-4
CASSSPGLGFGEQFF
>TRBJ1-5|TRBV12-3/TRBV12-4
CASSFPFRPQHF
>TRBJ2-1|TRBV5-3
CARSLDRSVGEQFF
>TRBJ2-1|TRBV5-1
CASSLPGQGFNNEQFF
>TRBJ2-2|TRBV5-1
CASSADRGHIGELFF
>TRBJ1-2|TRBV5-1
CASSEGQGIFGYTF
>TRBJ1-2|TRBV20-1
CSARWTGGDYGYTF